Below, 9 T cell receptor beta chains from the same sample are listed, as sequenced in a study of OX40 agonist ivuxolimab in advanced cancers. Assay: immunoSEQ multiplex PCR; the TCRdb copy retains only in-frame clones and omits some. Of approximately 65,000 clones listed, about 89% are singletons. The sample here was CD4+ or CD8+ T cells sorted from blood, taken in a trial of the OX40 agonist ivuxolimab. The receptor set was obtained from an adult with an advanced solid tumor such as melanoma, head and neck, liver or kidney cancer.

J is TRBJ2-1 and V is TRBV19, with a weak D call TRBD1 (5 bases). V was pared by 5 bases and J by 3 bases, with 14 bases between. The CDR3 has 15 amino acids. Looked up from germline, CDR1 is LNHDA and CDR2 is SQIVND (reference sequence). CDR3 coding DNA: TGTGCCAGTAGTGGCAGGGAACCCTTCTACAATGAGCAGTTCTTC. This codes for CASSGREPFYNEQFF. Full variable domain (outside the CDR3, taken from reference TRBV19 and TRBJ2-1): DGGITQSPKYLFRKEGQNVTLSCEQNLNHDAMYWYRQDPGQGLRLIYYSQIVNDFQKGDIAEGYSVSREKKESFPLTVTSAQKNPTAFYLCASSGREPFYNEQFFGPGTRLTVL.

This sequence joins TRBV29-1 and TRBJ2-1; the match to TRBD1 covers 7 bases. The CDR3 totals 12 residues. V lost 7 bases and J lost 4; bases outside the gene matches: 4. Germline V gene lookup returns CDR1 SQVTM and CDR2 ANQGSEA. The CDR3 loop reads CSGTGVYNEQFF. The CDR3 coding sequence is TGCAGCGGGACAGGAGTATACAATGAGCAGTTCTTC.

The chain carries TRBV19 and TRBJ1-5; D gene ambiguous. CDR3 length: 15 residues. In germline, CDR1 is LNHDA, CDR2 SQIVND (reference sequence). Trimming left V 1 base short and J 1 base short, with 8 bases between. The chain's CDR3 is CASSIVPGSNQPQHF. As DNA, the CDR3 is TGTGCCAGTAGTATAGTCCCAGGAAGCAATCAGCCCCAGCATTTT.

V usage is TRBV28 and J usage is TRBJ2-7; no definite D call. CDR3 length equals 18 residues. V was cut by 6 bases and J by 2 bases, with 26 bases left in between. Germline CDR1 and CDR2: MDHEN and SYDVKM. The CDR3 is CASRSNLGSRQGTYEQYF. The CDR3 nucleotides are TGTGCCAGCAGATCCAACCTCGGGTCTCGCCAAGGGACCTACGAGCAGTACTTC.

The chain uses TRBV7-8 and TRBJ2-2; D is undetermined. V was shortened by 5 bases and J by 4 bases, with 11 bases between the two germline ends. CDR3 size: 14 residues. Per germline, CDR1 SGHVS and CDR2 FQNEAQ. The DNA of the CDR3 is TGTGCCAGCAGCCTAACTCGCCGCACCGGGGAGCTGTTTTTT. Its translation is CASSLTRRTGELFF.

The chain is built from TRBV30 and TRBJ1-5; TRBD1 aligns across 7 bases. This CDR3 comprises 14 residues. CDR1 is GTSNPN, CDR2 SVGIG, per germline (reference sequence). V lost 7 bases to trimming and J lost 1 base; unmatched junction nucleotides: 7. CDR3 protein: CAFKTGASNQPQHF. In DNA form, the CDR3 reads TGTGCCTTTAAAACAGGGGCCAGCAATCAGCCCCAGCATTTT.

The chain couples TRBV27 to TRBJ2-1, with D hard to call. The CDR3 is 15 residues long. The V end lost 0 bases, the J end lost 15 bases, and 21 bases lay between the germline ends. From germline, CDR1 is MNHEY and CDR2 SMNVEV (reference sequence). The CDR3 DNA reads as TGTGCCAGCAGTTTATCTAATTTTGTCGGACGACCGCGGTTCTTC. This translates into CASSLSNFVGRPRFF.

This clone rates as medium-sized. This chain connects TRBV28 to TRBJ1-1; tentative D call: TRBD1 (5 bases). From germline, CDR1 is MDHEN and CDR2 SYDVKM. CDR3 length: 15 amino acids. Trimming took 2 bases from V and 5 from J, leaving 15 bases between them. The CDR3 DNA sequence: TGTGCCAGCAGTTTAGCAGGGTTCCAGGGAACTGAAGCTTTCTTT. It specifies CASSLAGFQGTEAFF.

The chain recombines TRBV5-6 with TRBJ2-2; D gene unclear. The V and J ends lost 0 bases and 5 bases respectively, with 17 bases between them. CDR1 and CDR2 from the germline V gene are SGHDT and YYEEEE. The CDR3 is 17 residues long. The CDR3 here is CASSLGPTGLRTGELFF. The CDR3 coding sequence is TGTGCCAGCAGCTTGGGGCCCACGGGTCTCCGGACCGGGGAGCTGTTTTTT.